The clone carrying this T cell receptor (beta chain) was seen a handful of times. This entry is derived from a study of beta chain features in type 1 diabetes. Expressed TCRB transcripts were sequenced because the isolated RNA had all been reverse transcribed beforehand. TCRdb's table, derived via immunoSEQ multiplex PCR, lists solely in-frame clones and lacks some. The sample carries under 900,000 clones, about a sixth recorded once. Sequenced: naive CD4+ T cells from blood. This TCR derives from a woman in her late teens or twenties in good health.

The CDR3 DNA reads as TGCAGTGCCCATTTCTACACTGAAGCTTTCTTT. Translated, it gives CSAHFYTEAFF. This chain connects TRBV20-1 to TRBJ1-1; D not resolved. There are 11 residues in the CDR3. V was trimmed by 6 bases and J by 3 bases, leaving 8 bases between them. Germline lookup yields CDR1 DFQATT and CDR2 SNEGSKA (reference sequence).